Presented here are 8 T cell receptor beta chains from one specimen sequenced in a study of T cell repertoires in cytomegalovirus infection. TCRdb reprocessed the reads with MiXCR, giving one entry per CDR3 protein. The repertoire consists of 270,000 or so distinct CDR3 sequences, with about a sixth occurring once and the leading ten covering over 40%. Source material: CD8+ T cells from PBMCs. These receptors were obtained from a human donor in good health (CMV status not recorded). Some clones in this sample may be carry-over from other donors' samples.

The rearrangement links TRBV7-6 to TRBJ1-2; TRBD1 is a possible D gene (5 bases). CDR3 size: 13 residues. Deletions cut 4 bases from V and 4 bases from J, with 10 bases between. CDR1 and CDR2 from the germline V gene are SGHVS and FNYEAQ. CDR3 nucleotide sequence: TGTGCCAGCAGCTCGGGGGAGGCCTATGGCTACACCTTC. It is translated as CASSSGEAYGYTF.

Many counts were recorded for this clonotype. This chain links TRBV15 with TRBJ2-1, with D possibly called TRBD1 or TRBD2 (5 bases each). V shed 5 bases and J shed 5 bases, with 19 bases lying between them. Per germline, CDR1 LNHNV and CDR2 YYDKDF (reference sequence). This CDR3 comprises 16 residues. CDR3 amino acids: CATSERSPGTDNEQFF. CDR3 nucleotide sequence: TGTGCCACCAGCGAGAGAAGCCCAGGGACGGACAATGAGCAGTTCTTC. Looking up the rest from reference TRBV15 and TRBJ2-1 gives the full variable domain: DAMVIQNPRYQVTQFGKPVTLSCSQTLNHNVMYWYQQKSSQAPKLLFHYYDKDFNNEADTPDNFQSRRPNTSFCFLDIRSPGLGDTAMYLCATSERSPGTDNEQFFGPGTRLTVL.

The CDR3 bases are TGCGCCAGCAGCCAAGACCTGGGCCTCCGGGCCTACGAGCAGTACTTC. This sequence encodes CASSQDLGLRAYEQYF. The V and J genes are TRBV4-1 and TRBJ2-7; D remains ambiguous. With 0 bases removed from V and 2 bases from J, the gap between germline ends came to 14 bases. The CDR3 has 16 residues. Germline loops: CDR1 MGHRA, CDR2 YSYEKL.

The CDR3 nucleotides read TGTGCCAGCAGCTCCCCCAGGGCCAACTATGGCTACACCTTC. This translates into CASSSPRANYGYTF. The V call is TRBV28, the J call TRBJ1-2; tentatively, D is TRBD1 (5 bases). The CDR3 spans 14 residues. The germline V and J ends were trimmed by 6 bases and 2 bases, with 13 bases remaining between them. Germline CDR1 and CDR2: MDHEN and SYDVKM.

This clonotype turned up a few times. The chain is built from TRBV20-1 and TRBJ2-7, with D perhaps TRBD1 (5 bases). There are 14 residues in the CDR3. The germline V gene has CDR1 DFQATT and CDR2 SNEGSKA (reference sequence). The V end lost 5 bases, the J end lost 2 bases, and 16 bases lay between the germline ends. CDR3 sequence reads: CSASTSGYAYEQYF. As DNA, the CDR3 is TGCAGTGCTTCTACTTCAGGGTATGCCTACGAGCAGTACTTC.

This clonotype was detected many times. The V gene is TRBV28, the J gene TRBJ2-1, with a possible D match to TRBD2 (6 bases). The length of the CDR3 is 13 residues. Germline V lookup: CDR1 MDHEN, CDR2 SYDVKM. Trimming removed 5 bases at V and 9 bases at J, with 14 bases between. The CDR3 DNA reads TGTGCCAGCAGTCCCCGTGGGGAGGCTGAGCAGTTCTTC. Protein sequence: CASSPRGEAEQFF.

The V and J genes are TRBV9 and TRBJ2-7; D may be TRBD2 (5 bases). The V gene's germline CDR1 is SGDLS and CDR2 YYNGEE. The CDR3 is 15 residues long. Trimming shortened V by 1 base and J by 1 base, and 12 bases separated the two germline ends. The CDR3 here is CASSVRVGESYEQYF. DNA for the CDR3: TGTGCCAGCAGCGTACGTGTCGGGGAATCCTACGAGCAGTACTTC.

This clonotype was seen ten or more times. The chain combines TRBV7-8 with TRBJ2-5; 15 nucleotides line up with TRBD2. The CDR3 spans 16 residues. The V segment lost 5 bases and the J segment 5 bases; nucleotides outside the gene matches: 6. From germline, CDR1 is SGHVS and CDR2 FQNEAQ. CDR3 sequence (DNA): TGTGCCAGCAGCCCTTGGACTAGCGGGGGGGCCGAGACCCAGTACTTC. Translation: CASSPWTSGGAETQYF.